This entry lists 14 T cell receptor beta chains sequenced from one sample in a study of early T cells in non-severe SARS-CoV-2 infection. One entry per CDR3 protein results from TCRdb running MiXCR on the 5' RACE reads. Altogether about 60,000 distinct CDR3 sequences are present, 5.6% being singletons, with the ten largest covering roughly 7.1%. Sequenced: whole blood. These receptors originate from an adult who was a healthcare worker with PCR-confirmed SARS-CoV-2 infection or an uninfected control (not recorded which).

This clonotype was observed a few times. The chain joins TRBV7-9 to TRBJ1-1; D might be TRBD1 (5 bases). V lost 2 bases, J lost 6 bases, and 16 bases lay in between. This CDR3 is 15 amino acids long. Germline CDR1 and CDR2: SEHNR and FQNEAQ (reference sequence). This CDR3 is CASSLTGAGGPEAFF. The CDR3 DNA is TGTGCCAGCAGCTTAACCGGGGCTGGGGGACCTGAAGCTTTCTTT. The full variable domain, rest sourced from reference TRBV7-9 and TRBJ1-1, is DTGVSQNPRHKITKRGQNVTFRCDPISEHNRLYWYRQTLGQGPEFLTYFQNEAQLEKSRLLSDRFSAERPKGSFSTLEIQRTEQGDSAMYLCASSLTGAGGPEAFFGQGTRLTVV.

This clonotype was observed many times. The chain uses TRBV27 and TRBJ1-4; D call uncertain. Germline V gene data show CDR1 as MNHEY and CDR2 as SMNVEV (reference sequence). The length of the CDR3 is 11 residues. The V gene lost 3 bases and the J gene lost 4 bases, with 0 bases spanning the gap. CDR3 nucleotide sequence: TGTGCCAGCAGTTTTAATGAAAAACTGTTTTTT. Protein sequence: CASSFNEKLFF.

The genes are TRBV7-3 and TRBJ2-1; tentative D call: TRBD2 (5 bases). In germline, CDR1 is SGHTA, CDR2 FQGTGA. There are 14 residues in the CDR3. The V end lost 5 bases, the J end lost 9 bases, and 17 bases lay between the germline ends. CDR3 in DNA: TGTGCCAGCAGCAACAACCGGGGTGCGGGTGAGCAGTTCTTC. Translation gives CASSNNRGAGEQFF.

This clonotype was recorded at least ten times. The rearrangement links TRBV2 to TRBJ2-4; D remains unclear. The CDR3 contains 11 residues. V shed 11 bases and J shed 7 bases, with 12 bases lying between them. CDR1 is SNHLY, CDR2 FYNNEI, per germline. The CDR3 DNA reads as TGTGCCGGAATGACGGCGAACATTCAGTACTTC. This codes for CAGMTANIQYF.

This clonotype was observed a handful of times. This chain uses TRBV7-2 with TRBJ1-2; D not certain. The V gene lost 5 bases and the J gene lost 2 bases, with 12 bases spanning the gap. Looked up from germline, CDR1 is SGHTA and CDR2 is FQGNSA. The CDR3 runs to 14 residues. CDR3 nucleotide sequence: TGTGCCAGCAGCCCTCAAGGACGGAACTATGGCTACACCTTC. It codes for CASSPQGRNYGYTF.

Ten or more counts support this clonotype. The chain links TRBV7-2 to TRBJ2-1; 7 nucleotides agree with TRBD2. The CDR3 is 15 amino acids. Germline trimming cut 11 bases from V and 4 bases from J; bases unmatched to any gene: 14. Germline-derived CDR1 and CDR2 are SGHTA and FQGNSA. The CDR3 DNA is TGTGCCTCCTCCTCCGGCGGGAGCCCATACAATGAGCAGTTCTTC. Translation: CASSSGGSPYNEQFF.

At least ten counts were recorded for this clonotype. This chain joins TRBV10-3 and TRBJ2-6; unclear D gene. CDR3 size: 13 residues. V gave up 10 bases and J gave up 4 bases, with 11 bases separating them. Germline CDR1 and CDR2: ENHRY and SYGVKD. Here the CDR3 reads CATQGRGANVLTF. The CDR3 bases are TGTGCCACTCAAGGCAGGGGGGCCAACGTCCTGACTTTC.

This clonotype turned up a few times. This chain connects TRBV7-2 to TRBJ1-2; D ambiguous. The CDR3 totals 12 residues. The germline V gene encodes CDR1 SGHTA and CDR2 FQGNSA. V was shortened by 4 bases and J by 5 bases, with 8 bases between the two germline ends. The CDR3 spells CASSSPWYGYTF. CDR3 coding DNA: TGTGCCAGCAGCTCTCCCTGGTATGGCTACACCTTC.

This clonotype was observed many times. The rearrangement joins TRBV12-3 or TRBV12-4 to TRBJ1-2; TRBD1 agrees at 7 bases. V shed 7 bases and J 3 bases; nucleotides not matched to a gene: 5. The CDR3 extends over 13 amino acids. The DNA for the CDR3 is TGTGCCAGCATCCGACAGGGCTACTATGGCTACACCTTC. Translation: CASIRQGYYGYTF.

CDR3 sequence: CASSLVLSEETQYF. The CDR3 region has the DNA TGTGCCAGCAGCTTGGTTCTGTCTGAAGAGACCCAGTACTTC. The J gene is TRBJ2-5, the V gene TRBV13; D gene unclear. This CDR3 is 14 amino acids long. V lost 3 bases, J lost 3 bases, and 11 bases lay in between. The germline V gene has CDR1 PRHDT and CDR2 FYEKMQ (reference sequence).

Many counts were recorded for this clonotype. In nucleotides, the CDR3 is TGTGCCAGCAGTTTGCCCGACTGGGAGCAGTACTTC. This encodes CASSLPDWEQYF. The chain has TRBV12-3 or TRBV12-4 and TRBJ2-7; no definite D call. V dropped 3 bases and J dropped 7 bases, with 10 bases sitting between them. This CDR3 contains 12 residues.

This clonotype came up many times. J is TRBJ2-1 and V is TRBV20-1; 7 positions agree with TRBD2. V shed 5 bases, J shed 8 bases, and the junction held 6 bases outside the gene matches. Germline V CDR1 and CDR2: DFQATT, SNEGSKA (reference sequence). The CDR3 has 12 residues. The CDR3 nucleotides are TGCAGTGCTGGGGACTACTCGGATGAGCAGTTCTTC. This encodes CSAGDYSDEQFF.

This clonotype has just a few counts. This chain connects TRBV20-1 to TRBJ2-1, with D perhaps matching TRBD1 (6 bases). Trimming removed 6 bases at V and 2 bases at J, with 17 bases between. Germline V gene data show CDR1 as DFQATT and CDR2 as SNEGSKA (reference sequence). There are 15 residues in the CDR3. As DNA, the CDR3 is TGCAGTGCCCCAAGGGTAGGGGGAGCCTACAATGAGCAGTTCTTC. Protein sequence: CSAPRVGGAYNEQFF.

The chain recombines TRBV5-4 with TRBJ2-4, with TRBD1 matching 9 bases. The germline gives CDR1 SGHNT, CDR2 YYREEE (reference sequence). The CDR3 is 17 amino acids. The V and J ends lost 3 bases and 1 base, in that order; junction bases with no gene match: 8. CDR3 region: CASSWWSGQGAKNIQYF. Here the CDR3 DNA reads TGTGCCAGCAGCTGGTGGTCCGGACAGGGGGCCAAAAACATTCAGTACTTC.